This T cell receptor (beta chain) was retrieved from a study of control samples from healthy donors and cancer patients. The germline CDR1 and CDR2 sequences are KGHSH and LQKENI. CDR3 length equals 17 residues. V shed 2 bases, J shed 0 bases, and the junction held 6 bases outside the gene matches. Libraries were prepared by immunoSEQ multiplex PCR; TCRdb keeps only in-frame clonotypes and omits some of them. This sample has around 19,000 clones, with around 90% found just once. The origin of this receptor is a woman in her sixties with head and neck cancer. The chain uses TRBV18 and TRBJ2-1; 8 bases are a match to TRBD1. Sequencing input: PBMCs. The CDR3 sequence: CASSPAQGGISYNEQFF. In DNA form, the CDR3 reads TGTGCCAGCTCACCAGCACAGGGGGGCATCTCCTACAATGAGCAGTTCTTC. The whole variable domain, remainder taken from reference TRBV18 and TRBJ2-1, is NAGVMQNPRHLVRRRGQEARLRCSPMKGHSHVYWYRQLPEEGLKFMVYLQKENIIDESGMPKERFSAEFPKEGPSILRIQQVVRGDSAAYFCASSPAQGGISYNEQFFGPGTRLTVL.